This T cell receptor beta chain originates from a study of blood T cell repertoires in COVID-19. Study in general: Samples taken during acute and convalescent COVID-19 were collected in the United States, Italy and Spain. In each case, the material was cDNA or gDNA derived from T cells, B-cell-depleted T cells, or PBMCs.

The V gene's germline CDR1 is SGHAT and CDR2 FQNNGV. CDR3 length: 15 amino acids. V was clipped by 0 bases and J by 5 bases; unmatched bases: 5. In the authors' methods: Amplification of reference gene primers provided the estimated nucleated cell counts. The data were produced by immunoSEQ multiplex PCR, yet TCRdb's version contains in-frame clones alone and is incomplete. From that table come the V and J calls and clone size; the DNA was used to work out D and trimming. Found here are about 92,000 clones, around 82% of them singletons; the top ten hold around 12%. This clonotype was obtained from a human donor in a cohort sampled during active COVID-19. The chain is built from TRBV11-2 and TRBJ2-5; TRBD2 matches at 8 bases. Sequencing was done on a sample of peripheral blood. The CDR3 region is CASSLESGGWETQYF. The CDR3 coding sequence is TGTGCCAGCAGCTTAGAGAGCGGGGGTTGGGAGACCCAGTACTTC.